This T cell receptor (beta chain) comes out of a study of T cells after yellow fever vaccination (dated by TCRdb to the late 2010s). For the study in its entirety: The SMART-Seq v4 Ultra Low Input RNA kit was used to prepare libraries from fractions with low cell numbers. Bulk TCR alpha and beta repertoires were sequenced longitudinally to track T-cell clones before and after primary and booster YFV17D yellow fever vaccination. Two healthy male donors, one aged 18 to 29 and one aged 30 to 40 years, were included in the cohort. Blood was drawn at multiple timepoints before and after primary and secondary immunization, with bulk PBMC replicates and cell subsets isolated. Broad study findings and their caveats: Because the study included only two donors, the extent to which the findings can be generalized is limited. Because abundant contaminating clonotypes from the bulk population could be contained in FACS-sorted repertoires, computational filtering was required. A small fraction of clonotypes showed up in both the CD4 and CD8 compartments, probably as a result of convergent recombination. The secondary T-cell response was found to be weaker but faster than the primary response, with a peak reached on day 5 rather than on day 15. Most clones expanded after primary vaccination (about 95% of CD4 and approximately 86% of CD8) were re-detected after the booster, suggesting that broad memory maintenance occurred.

This clonotype has more than one count but fewer than ten. Its antigen specificity is not known. There are no base qualities to consult, and no much larger clone falls within one base. TCR cDNA was made using 5'RACE template switching, a step that added a universal primer site and unique molecular identifiers. cDNA synthesis was primed from both the TCR alpha and TCR beta constant segments. Libraries were amplified in two PCR steps, with sample barcodes and sequencing adapters added in the second step. Sequencing of libraries was done on Illumina HiSeq 2500 (2x100 bp) or NovaSeq (2x150 bp). Turning to the authors' computational methods: MIGEC was used to demultiplex reads and collapse the reads into UMI consensus sequences, and MiXCR was used for V(D)J alignment. Vaccine-responding clonotypes were identified with edgeR using replicate PBMC samples, with FDR below 0.01 and a log2 fold change above 5 up to day 15 being required. CD4 or CD8 identity was assigned to each bulk clonotype according to whether the clonotype was present at higher abundance in the sequenced CD4 repertoire or the sequenced CD8 repertoire. TCRdb took the public reads, trimmed them with fastp at Q25, ran MiXCR for clone calling and kept in-frame beta chains. Under each unique CDR3 protein, matching rows form one entry showing the most common genes and DNA. The authors' filters were not applied to this entry. This sample lists roughly 520,000 distinct CDR3 sequences; 21% were detected once. The ten largest clonotypes hold about 17% of the sample.

What this sample's treatment or condition label stands for: live attenuated yellow fever vaccine strain. At each blood-draw timepoint, two biological replicates of bulk PBMCs were obtained. PBMCs were isolated from peripheral blood using a standard Ficoll-Paque protocol. TriZol was used to extract RNA from bulk PBMCs, CD4 and CD8 fractions, and dextramer-positive and dextramer-negative fractions. The sample consisted of PBMCs, taken 20 to 25 days after the first yellow fever vaccination. This clonotype was sampled from a man between 18 and 35 years old who received the YFV17D yellow fever vaccine.

The DNA sequence follows: TGCGCCAGCAGCTTGGACAGCTCTGCAACTAATGAAAAACTGTTTTTT. It codes for CASSLDSSATNEKLFF. This sequence uses TRBV5-1 and TRBJ1-4; the D gene identity is not certain. From its cysteine to its phenylalanine, the CDR3 spans 16 amino acids. CDR3 DNA is the only sequence kept; it has 48 bases, read in frame from the first base. For CDR1 and CDR2, the germline V gene lists SGHRS and YFSETQ. The junction carries 9 bases between V and J, which are trimmed by 0 bases and 0 bases respectively.